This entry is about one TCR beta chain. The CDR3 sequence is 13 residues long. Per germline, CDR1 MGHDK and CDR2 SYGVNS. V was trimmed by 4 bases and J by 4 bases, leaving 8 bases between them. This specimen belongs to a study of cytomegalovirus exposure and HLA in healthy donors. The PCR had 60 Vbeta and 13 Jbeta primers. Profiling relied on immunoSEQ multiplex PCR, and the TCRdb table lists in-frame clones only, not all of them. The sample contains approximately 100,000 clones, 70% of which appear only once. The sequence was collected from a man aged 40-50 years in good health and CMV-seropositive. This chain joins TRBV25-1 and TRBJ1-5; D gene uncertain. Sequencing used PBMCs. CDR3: CASSGRENQPQHF. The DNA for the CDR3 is TGTGCCAGCAGTGGAAGGGAGAATCAGCCCCAGCATTTT.